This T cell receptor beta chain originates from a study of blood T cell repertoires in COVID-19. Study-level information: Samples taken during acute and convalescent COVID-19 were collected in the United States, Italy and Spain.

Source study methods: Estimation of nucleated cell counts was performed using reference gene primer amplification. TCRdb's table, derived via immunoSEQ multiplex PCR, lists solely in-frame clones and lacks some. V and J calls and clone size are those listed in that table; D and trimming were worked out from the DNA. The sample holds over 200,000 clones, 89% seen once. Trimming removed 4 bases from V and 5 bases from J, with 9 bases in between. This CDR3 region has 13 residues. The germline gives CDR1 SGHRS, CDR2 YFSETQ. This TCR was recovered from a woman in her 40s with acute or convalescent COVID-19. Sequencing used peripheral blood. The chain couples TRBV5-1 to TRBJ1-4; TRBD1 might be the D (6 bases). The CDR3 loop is CASSRTENEKLFF. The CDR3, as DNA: TGCGCCAGCAGCCGGACAGAGAATGAAAAACTGTTTTTT.